The present entry profiles one T cell receptor (beta chain) with its context. Antigen: not known. Blood samples were obtained at baseline, cycle 4 day 1, and cycle 7 day 1. The data were produced by immunoSEQ multiplex PCR, yet TCRdb's version contains in-frame clones alone and is incomplete. Found here are around 70,000 clones, roughly 84% of them singletons; the top ten hold under 7%. From germline, CDR1 is SGHTA and CDR2 FQGNSA. The CDR3 covers 14 residues. These data belong to a study of OX40 agonist ivuxolimab in advanced cancers. Regarding the study as a whole: Some of the lowest clonal expansion was seen in partial responders at 0.1-3.0 mg/kg.

The rearrangement uses TRBV7-2 and TRBJ2-5; tentative D call: TRBD2 (6 bases). The J call is in doubt because the DNA end fits TRBJ2-7 better. The TCR comes from an adult with an advanced solid tumor such as melanoma, head and neck, liver or kidney cancer. The material sequenced was CD4+ or CD8+ T cells sorted from blood, taken in a trial of the OX40 agonist ivuxolimab. The CDR3 DNA reads TGTGCCAGCAGCTTATCGGGGGATCGCCACGAGCAGTACTTC. Its protein is CASSLSGDRHEQYF.